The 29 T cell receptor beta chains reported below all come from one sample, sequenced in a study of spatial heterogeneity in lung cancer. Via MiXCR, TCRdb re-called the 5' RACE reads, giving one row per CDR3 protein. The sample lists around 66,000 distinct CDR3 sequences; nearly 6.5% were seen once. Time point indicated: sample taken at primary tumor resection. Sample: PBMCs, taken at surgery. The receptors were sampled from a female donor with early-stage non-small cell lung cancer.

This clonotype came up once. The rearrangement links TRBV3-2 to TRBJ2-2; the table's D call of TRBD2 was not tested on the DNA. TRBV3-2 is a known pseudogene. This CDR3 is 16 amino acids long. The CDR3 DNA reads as TGTGCCAGCAGCCAAGCCACTCCAGCTTACACCGGGGAGCTGTTTTTT. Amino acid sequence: CASSQATPAYTGELFF.

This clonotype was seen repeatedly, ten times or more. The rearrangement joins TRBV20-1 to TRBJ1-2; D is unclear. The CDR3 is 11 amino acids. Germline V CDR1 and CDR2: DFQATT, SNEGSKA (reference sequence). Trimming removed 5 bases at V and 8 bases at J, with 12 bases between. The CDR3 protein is CSASSLNGYTF. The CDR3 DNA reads TGCAGTGCTTCTAGCTTGAACGGCTACACCTTC.

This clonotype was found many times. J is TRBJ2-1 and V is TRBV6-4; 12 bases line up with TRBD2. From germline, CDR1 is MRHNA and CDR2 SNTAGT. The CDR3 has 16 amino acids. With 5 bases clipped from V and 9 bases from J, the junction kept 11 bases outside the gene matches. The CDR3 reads CASSRLAGVVIGEQFF. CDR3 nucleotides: TGTGCCAGCAGTCGACTAGCGGGAGTAGTCATAGGTGAGCAGTTCTTC.

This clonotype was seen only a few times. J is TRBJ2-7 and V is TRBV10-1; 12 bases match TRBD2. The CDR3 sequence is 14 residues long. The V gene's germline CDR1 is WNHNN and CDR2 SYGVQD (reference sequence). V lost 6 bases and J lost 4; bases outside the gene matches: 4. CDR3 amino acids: CASSPSGREYEQYF. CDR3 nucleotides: TGCGCCAGCAGCCCTAGCGGGAGGGAGTACGAGCAGTACTTC.

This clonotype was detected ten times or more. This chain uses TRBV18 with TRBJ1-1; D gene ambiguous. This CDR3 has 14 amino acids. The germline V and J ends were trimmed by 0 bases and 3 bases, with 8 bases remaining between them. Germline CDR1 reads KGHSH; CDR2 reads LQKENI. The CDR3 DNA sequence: TGTGCCAGCTCACCACCGTTGGGGTACACTGAAGCTTTCTTT. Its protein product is CASSPPLGYTEAFF.

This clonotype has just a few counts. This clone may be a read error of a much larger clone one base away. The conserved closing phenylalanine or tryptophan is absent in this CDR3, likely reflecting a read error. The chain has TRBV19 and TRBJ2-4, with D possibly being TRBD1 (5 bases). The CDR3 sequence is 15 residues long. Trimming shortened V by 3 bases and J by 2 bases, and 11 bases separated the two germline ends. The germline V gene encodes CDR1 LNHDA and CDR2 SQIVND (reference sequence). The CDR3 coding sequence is TGTGCCAGTAGTATCCAGGGTGACACCAAAAACATTCAGTACTCC. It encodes CASSIQGDTKNIQYS.

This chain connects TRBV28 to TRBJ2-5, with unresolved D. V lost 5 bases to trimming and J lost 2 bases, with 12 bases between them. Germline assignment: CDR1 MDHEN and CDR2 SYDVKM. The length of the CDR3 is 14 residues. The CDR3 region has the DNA TGTGCCAGCAGTCTCATCTCGTGGCAAGAGACCCAGTACTTC. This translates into CASSLISWQETQYF. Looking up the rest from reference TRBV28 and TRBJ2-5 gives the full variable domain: DVKVTQSSRYLVKRTGEKVFLECVQDMDHENMFWYRQDPGLGLRLIYFSYDVKMKEKGDIPEGYSVSREKKERFSLILESASTNQTSMYLCASSLISWQETQYFGPGTRLLVL.

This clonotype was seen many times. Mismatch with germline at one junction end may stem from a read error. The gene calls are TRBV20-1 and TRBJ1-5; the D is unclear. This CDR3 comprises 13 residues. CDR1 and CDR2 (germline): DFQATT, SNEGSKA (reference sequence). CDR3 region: CSATETSDQPQHF. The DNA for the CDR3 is TGCAGTGCTACAGAGACTAGCGATCAGCCCCAGCATTTT.

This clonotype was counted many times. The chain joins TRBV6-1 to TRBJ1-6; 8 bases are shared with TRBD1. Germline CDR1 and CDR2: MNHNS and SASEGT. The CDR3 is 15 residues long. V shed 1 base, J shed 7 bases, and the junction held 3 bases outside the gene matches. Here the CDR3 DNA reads TGTGCCAGCAGTGAAGGGGACAGGAGAAATTCACCCCTCCACTTT. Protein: CASSEGDRRNSPLHF.

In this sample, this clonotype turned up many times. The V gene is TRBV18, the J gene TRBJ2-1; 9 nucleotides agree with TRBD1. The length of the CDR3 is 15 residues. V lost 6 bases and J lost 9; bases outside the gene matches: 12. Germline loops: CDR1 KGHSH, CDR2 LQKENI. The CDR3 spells CASSRLRDRAIEQFF. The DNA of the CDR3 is TGTGCCAGCTCTCGGCTCCGGGACAGGGCTATTGAGCAGTTCTTC.

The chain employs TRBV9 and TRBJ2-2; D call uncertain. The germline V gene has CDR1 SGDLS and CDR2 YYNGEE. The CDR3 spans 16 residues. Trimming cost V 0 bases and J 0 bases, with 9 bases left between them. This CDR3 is CASSVDGGPNTGELFF. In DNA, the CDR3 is TGTGCCAGCAGCGTAGACGGCGGACCGAACACCGGGGAGCTGTTTTTT.

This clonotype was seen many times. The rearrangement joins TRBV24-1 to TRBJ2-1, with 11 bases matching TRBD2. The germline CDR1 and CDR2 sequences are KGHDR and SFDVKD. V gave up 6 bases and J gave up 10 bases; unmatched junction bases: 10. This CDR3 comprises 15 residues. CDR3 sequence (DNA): TGTGCCACCAGTCAGCGGGCTAGCGGGAGGCCGGAGCAGTTCTTC. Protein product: CATSQRASGRPEQFF.

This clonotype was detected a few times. This chain's CDR3 is CASSQTRGGGRNTGELFF. CDR3 sequence (DNA): TGCGCCAGCAGCCAAACTAGGGGCGGGGGCCGGAACACCGGGGAGCTGTTTTTT. V usage is TRBV4-1 and J usage is TRBJ2-2, with TRBD2 as a possible D gene (7 bases). The germline V gene has CDR1 MGHRA and CDR2 YSYEKL. V shed 2 bases and J shed 1 base, with 17 bases lying between them. The CDR3 runs to 18 residues.

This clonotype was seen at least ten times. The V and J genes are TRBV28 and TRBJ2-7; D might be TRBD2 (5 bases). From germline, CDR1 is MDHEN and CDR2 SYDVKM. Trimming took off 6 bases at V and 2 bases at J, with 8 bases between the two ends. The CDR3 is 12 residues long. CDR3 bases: TGTGCCAGCAGCCCCGGGACCTACGAGCAGTACGTC. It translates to CASSPGTYEQYV.

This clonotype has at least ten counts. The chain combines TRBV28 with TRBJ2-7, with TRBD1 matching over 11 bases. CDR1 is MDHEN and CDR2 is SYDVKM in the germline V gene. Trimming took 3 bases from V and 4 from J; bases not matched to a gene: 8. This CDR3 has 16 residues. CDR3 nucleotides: TGTGCCAGCAGTTTGGGGCTGTGGGACAGGGGGTACGAGCAGTACGTC. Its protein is CASSLGLWDRGYEQYV.

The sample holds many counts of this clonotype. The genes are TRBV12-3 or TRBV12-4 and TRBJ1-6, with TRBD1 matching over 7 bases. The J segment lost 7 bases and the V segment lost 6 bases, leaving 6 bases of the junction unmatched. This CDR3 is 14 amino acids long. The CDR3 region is CASRPTGVNSPLHF. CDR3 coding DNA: TGTGCCAGCAGACCCACAGGGGTGAATTCACCCCTCCACTTT.

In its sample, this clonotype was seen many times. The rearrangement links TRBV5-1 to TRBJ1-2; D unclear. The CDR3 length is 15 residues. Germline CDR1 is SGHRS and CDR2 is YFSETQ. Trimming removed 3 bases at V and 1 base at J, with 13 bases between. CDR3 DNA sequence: TGCGCCAGCAGCTGGTCAGGTGGAATTAACTATGGCTACACCTTC. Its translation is CASSWSGGINYGYTF.

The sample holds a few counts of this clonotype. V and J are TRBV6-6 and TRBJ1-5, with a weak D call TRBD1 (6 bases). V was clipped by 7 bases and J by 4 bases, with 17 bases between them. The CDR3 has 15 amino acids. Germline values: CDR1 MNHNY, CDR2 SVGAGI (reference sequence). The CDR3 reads CASIDEDQGNQPQHF. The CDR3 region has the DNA TGTGCCAGCATTGACGAGGATCAGGGGAATCAGCCCCAGCATTTT.

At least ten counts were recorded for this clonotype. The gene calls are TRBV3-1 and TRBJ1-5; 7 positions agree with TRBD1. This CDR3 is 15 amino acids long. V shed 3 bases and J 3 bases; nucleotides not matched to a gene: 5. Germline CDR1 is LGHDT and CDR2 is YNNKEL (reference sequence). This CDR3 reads CASSQATGPNQPQHF. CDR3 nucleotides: TGTGCCAGCAGCCAGGCGACAGGGCCCAATCAGCCCCAGCATTTT. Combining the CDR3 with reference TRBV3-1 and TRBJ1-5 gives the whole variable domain DTAVSQTPKYLVTQMGNDKSIKCEQNLGHDTMYWYKQDSKKFLKIMFSYNNKELIINETVPNRFSPKSPDKAHLNLHINSLELGDSAVYFCASSQATGPNQPQHFGDGTRLSIL.

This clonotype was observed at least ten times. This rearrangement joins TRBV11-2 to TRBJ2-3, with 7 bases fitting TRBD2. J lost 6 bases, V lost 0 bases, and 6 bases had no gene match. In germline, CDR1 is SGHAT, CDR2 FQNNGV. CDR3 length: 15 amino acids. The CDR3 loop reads CASSLDGLAEDTQYF. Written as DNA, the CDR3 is TGTGCCAGCAGCTTAGATGGGCTAGCGGAGGATACGCAGTATTTT.

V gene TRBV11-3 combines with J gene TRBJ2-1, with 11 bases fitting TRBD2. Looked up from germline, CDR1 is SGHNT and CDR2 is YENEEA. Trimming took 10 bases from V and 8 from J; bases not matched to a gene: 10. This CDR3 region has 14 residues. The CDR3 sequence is CAIRLAGPRDEQFF. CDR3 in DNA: TGTGCCATTAGACTAGCGGGACCCCGGGATGAGCAGTTCTTC. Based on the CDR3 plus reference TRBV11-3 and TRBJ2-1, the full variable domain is EAGVVQSPRYKIIEKKQPVAFWCNPISGHNTLYWYLQNLGQGPELLIRYENEEAVDDSQLPKDRFSAERLKGVDSTLKIQPAELGDSAVYLCAIRLAGPRDEQFFGPGTRLTVL.

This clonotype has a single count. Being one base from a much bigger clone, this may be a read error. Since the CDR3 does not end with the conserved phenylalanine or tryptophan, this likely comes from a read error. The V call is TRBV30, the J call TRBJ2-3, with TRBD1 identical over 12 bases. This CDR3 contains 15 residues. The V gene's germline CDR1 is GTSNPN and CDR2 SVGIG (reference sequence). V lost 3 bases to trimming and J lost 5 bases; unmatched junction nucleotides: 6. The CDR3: CAWSPGTGGRDTQYL. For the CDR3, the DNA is TGTGCCTGGAGCCCCGGGACAGGGGGCAGAGATACGCAGTATCTT.

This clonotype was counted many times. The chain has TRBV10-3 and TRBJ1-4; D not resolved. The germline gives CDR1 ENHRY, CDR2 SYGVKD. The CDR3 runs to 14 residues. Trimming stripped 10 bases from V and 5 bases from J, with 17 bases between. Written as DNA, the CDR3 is TGTGCCACCACGGGGAAGTCGCCGAATGAAAAACTGTTTTTT. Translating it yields CATTGKSPNEKLFF.

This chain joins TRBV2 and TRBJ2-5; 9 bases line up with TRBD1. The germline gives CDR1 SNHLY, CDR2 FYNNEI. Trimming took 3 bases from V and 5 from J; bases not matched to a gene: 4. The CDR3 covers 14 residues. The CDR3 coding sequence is TGTGCCAGCAGTGAGGGACAGGGAATGGAGACCCAGTACTTC. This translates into CASSEGQGMETQYF.

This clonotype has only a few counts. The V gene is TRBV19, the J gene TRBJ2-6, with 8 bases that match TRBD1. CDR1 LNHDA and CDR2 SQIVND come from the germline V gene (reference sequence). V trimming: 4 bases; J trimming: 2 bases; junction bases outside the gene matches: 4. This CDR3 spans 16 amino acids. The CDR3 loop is CASSSDRGTGANVLTF. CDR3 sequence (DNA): TGTGCCAGTAGTAGCGACAGGGGAACTGGGGCCAACGTCCTGACTTTC.

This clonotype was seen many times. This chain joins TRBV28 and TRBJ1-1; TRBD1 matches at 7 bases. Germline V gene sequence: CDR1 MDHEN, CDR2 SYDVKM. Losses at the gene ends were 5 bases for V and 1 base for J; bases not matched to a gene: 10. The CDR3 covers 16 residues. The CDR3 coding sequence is TGTGCCAGCAGTCCTTTTAGACAGGGACCGAACACTGAAGCTTTCTTT. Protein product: CASSPFRQGPNTEAFF.

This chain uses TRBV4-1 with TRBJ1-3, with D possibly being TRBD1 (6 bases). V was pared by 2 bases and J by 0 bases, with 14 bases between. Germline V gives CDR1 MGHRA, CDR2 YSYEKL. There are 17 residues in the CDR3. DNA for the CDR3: TGCGCCAGCAGCCAACCTGACAGGCCCATCTCTGGAAACACCATATATTTT. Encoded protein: CASSQPDRPISGNTIYF.

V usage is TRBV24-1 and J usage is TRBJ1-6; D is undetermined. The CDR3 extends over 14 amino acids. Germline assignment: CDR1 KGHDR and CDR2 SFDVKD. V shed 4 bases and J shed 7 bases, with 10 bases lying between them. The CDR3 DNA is TGTGCCACCAGTGAGTCAGGCTCGAATTCACCCCTCCACTTT. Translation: CATSESGSNSPLHF.

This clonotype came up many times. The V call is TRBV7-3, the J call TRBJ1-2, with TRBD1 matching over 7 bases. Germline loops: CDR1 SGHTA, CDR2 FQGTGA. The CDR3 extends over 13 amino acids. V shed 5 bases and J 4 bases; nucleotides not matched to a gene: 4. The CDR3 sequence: CASSQGGPYGYTF. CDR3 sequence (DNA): TGTGCCAGCAGCCAGGGGGGCCCCTATGGCTACACCTTC.